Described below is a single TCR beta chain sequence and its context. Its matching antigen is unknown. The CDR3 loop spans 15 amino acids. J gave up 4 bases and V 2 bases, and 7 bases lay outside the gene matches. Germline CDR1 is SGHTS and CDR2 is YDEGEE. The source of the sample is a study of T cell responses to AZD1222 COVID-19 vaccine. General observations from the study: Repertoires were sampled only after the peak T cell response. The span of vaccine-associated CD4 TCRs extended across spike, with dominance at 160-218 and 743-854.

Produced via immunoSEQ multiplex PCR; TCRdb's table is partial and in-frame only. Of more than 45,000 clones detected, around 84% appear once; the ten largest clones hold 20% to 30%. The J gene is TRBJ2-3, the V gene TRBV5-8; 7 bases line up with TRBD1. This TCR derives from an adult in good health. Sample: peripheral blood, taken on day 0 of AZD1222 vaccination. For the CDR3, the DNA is TGTGCCAGCAGCTTTTTAACAGGGGAATCAGATACGCAGTATTTT. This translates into CASSFLTGESDTQYF.